What follows is one T cell receptor (beta chain) and its context. The target antigen is unknown. Every donor gave 9 to 10 milliliters of peripheral blood. These data belong to a study of blood T cells in healthy people across ages. Study results and limitations: Reliance upon unsorted PBMCs precluded definitive naive versus antigen-experienced comparison. Observed TCR beta diversity per million T cells went down as age went up. This fall followed a roughly linear course with age.

A second about 7 to 11 cycle PCR used barcoded and J-beta primers. TCRdb used MiXCR to reprocess the 5' RACE reads, holding one entry per CDR3 protein. The sample consists of under 1,100,000 distinct CDR3 sequences, less than 25% of them appearing once. V dropped 5 bases and J dropped 9; count of bases not matched to a gene: 6. The V gene's germline CDR1 is DFQATT and CDR2 SNEGSKA (reference sequence). This CDR3 is built from 12 residues. Separately, the same data were catalogued under a study of T cells of mothers and their children. As reported in that work: Persisting microchimeric T cell clones went undetected.

The receptor was isolated from a girl aged 2-15 years in good health. V usage is TRBV20-1 and J usage is TRBJ2-2; 7 bases fit TRBD2. Sequencing used blood. The CDR3 loop reads CSAGGGERELFF. The DNA of the CDR3 is TGCAGTGCTGGGGGAGGGGAGCGGGAGCTGTTTTTT.